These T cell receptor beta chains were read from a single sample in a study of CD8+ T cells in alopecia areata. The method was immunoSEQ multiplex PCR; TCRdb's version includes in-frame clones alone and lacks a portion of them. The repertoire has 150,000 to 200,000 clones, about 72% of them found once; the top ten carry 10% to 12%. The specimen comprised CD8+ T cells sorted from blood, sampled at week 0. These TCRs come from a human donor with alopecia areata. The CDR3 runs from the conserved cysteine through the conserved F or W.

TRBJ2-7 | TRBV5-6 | CASSLDTGLLLHEQYF
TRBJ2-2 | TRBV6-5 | CITYGTLNTGELFF
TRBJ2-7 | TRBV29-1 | CSVESSGGAYEQYF
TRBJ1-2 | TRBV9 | CASSSTELFF
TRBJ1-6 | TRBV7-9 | CASSLGNSPLHF
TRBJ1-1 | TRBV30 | CAWTRTVEAFF
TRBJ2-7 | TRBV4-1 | CASSQDDAGLWPYEQYF
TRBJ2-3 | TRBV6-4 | CASSDPGTGMQYF
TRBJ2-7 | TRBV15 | CATSTSGQQYF
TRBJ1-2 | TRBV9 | CASSVGQAYGYTF
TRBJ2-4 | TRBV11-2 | CASSLFRPGGSKNIQYF
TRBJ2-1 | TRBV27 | CASSLSLNNEQFF
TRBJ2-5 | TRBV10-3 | CAISELQGGGTGSQETQYF
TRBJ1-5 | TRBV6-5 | CASSPDTLMQPQHF
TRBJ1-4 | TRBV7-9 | CASSFAGANEKLFF
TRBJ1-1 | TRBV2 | CASSETANTEAFF
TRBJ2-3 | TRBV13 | CASKTRTNLPRDTQYF
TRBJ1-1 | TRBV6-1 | CASTTRGPGGAEAFF